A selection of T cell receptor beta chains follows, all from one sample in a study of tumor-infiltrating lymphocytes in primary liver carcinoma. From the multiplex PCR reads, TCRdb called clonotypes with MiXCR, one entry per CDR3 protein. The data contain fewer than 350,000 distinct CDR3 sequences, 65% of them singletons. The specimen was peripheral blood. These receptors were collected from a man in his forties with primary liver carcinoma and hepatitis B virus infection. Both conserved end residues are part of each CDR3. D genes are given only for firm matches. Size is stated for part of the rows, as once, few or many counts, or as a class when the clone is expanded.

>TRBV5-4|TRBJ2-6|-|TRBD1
TGTGCCAGCAGACCGACAGGGGGCTCTGGGGCCAACGTCCTGGCTTTC
CASRPTGGSGANVLAF
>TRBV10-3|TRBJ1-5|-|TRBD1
TGTGTCATCAGTGGACACCAGGGGGACCAGCCCCAGCATTTT
CVISGHQGDQPQHF
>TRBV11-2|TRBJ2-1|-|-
TGTGCCAGCAGCTTCCCCTCGGGTTACAGTGAGCAGTTCTTC
CASSFPSGYSEQFF
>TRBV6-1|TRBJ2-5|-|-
TGTGCCAGCATCCCCCCGGGGGCAGTGAGCGGCCAAGAGACCCAGTACTTC
CASIPPGAVSGQETQYF
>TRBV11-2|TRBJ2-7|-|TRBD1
TGTCCCAGCACCTCTCGGACAGGGGGCTACGAGCTGTACTTC
CPSTSRTGGYELYF
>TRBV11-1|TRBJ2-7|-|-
TGTGCCGGCAGCCTCGTGGGGCCCCCTGGCCTTTACGAGCAGTACTTC
CAGSLVGPPGLYEQYF
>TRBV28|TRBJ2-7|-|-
TGTGCCAGCAGTTTATTATGGGATCCCCACGAGCAGTACTTC
CASSLLWDPHEQYF
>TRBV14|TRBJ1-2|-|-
TGTGCCAGCAGCCAAACAGGTAACTATGGCTACACCTTC
CASSQTGNYGYTF
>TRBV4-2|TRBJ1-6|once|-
TGTGCCAGCAGCCAAGATACTGCGGGCAATAATTCACCTCTCCACTTT
CASSQDTAGNNSPLHF
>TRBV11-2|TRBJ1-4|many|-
TGTGCCAGCAGCTTCAGGTTAGGGGAAAAACTGTTTTTT
CASSFRLGEKLFF
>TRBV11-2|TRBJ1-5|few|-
TGTGCCAGTAGCGGGCAGGCGGACAATCAGCCCCAGCATTTT
CASSGQADNQPQHF
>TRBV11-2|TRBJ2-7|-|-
TGTGCCAGCGCCCCAAGCCCCTATGAGCAGTACTTC
CASAPSPYEQYF
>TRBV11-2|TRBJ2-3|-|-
TGTGCCAGCACCTTAGGTTTTAGCCCCAAAGATACTCAGTATTTT
CASTLGFSPKDTQYF
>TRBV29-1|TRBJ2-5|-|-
TGCGGCGTTGGGATCGGGACAGAGACCCAGTACTTC
CGVGIGTETQYF
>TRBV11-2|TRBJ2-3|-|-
TGTGCCAGCAGCTTAGAGCCCTCCGCTAGAACAGATACGCAGTATTTT
CASSLEPSARTDTQYF
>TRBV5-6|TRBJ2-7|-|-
TGTGTCAGCAGCCCAATTGGAAGAGGGACAGAGCAGTACTTC
CVSSPIGRGTEQYF
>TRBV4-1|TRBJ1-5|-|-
TGCGCCAGCAGACAGGTCCGCAATCAGCCCCAGCATTTT
CASRQVRNQPQHF
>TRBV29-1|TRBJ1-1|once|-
TGCAGCGTAAAATCGGACGAAGCTTTTTTCACTGAAGCTTCCTTT
CSVKSDEAFFTEASF
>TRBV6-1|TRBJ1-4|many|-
TGTGCCAGCAGTGAAGCGGGAGTTGCAACTAATGAAAAACTGTTTTTT
CASSEAGVATNEKLFF
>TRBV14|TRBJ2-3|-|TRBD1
TGTGCCAGCAGCCTTCGGACAGGGAGCGCGAATACGCAGTATTTT
CASSLRTGSANTQYF
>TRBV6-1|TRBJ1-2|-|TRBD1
TGTGCCAGCAGTGCCACTGGACAGGGGGATGGCTACACCTTC
CASSATGQGDGYTF
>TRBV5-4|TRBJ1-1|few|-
TGTGCCAGCAGCCAAGACAGTCTAGGGACTGAAGCTTTCTTT
CASSQDSLGTEAFF
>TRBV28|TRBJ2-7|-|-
TGTGCCAGCAAGCAGGGGTCGGCCTCCTACGAGCAGTACTTC
CASKQGSASYEQYF
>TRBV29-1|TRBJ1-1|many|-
TGCAGCGTTGAAGCCATAGGGGCCAGGGATGCTTTCTTT
CSVEAIGARDAFF
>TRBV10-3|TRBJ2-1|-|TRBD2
TGTGCCATCAGTGAGGTCGGCGGGAGCTCCTACAATGAGCAGTTCTTC
CAISEVGGSSYNEQFF
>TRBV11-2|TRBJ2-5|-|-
TGTGCCAACAGCCTCTCCCAGGGGTTTTCTGAGACCCAGTACTTC
CANSLSQGFSETQYF
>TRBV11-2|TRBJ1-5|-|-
TGTGCCAGCAGCCTTACAGGGACCCCGATGGAGCCCCAGCATTTT
CASSLTGTPMEPQHF
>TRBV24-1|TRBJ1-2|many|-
TGTGCCACCAGTGACTCCGACAGGCCTAACTATGGCTACACCTTC
CATSDSDRPNYGYTF
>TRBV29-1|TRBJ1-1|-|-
TGCAGCGTTATCGGGGGGCGCAGAAACACTGAAGATTTCTTT
CSVIGGRRNTEDFF
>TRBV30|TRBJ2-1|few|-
TGTGCCTGGAGTTGGCAGGGCTCCTACAATGAGCAGTTCTTC
CAWSWQGSYNEQFF
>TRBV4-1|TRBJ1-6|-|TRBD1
TGCGCCAGCAGCCAGGCCGGGACAGGGAGCAATTCGCCCCTCCACTTT
CASSQAGTGSNSPLHF
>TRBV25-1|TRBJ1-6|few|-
TGTGCCAGCAGTAGAGGGACCCAGGGTTCCCTCCACTTT
CASSRGTQGSLHF
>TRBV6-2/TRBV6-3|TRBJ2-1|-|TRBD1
TGTGCCAGCGGTTACGCCAGGTGGCAGGGGGCCGATGAGCAGTTCTTC
CASGYARWQGADEQFF
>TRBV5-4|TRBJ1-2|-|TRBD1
TGTGCCAGCAGCCCGCTTAGGGACAGCCCTGACGGCTACACCTTC
CASSPLRDSPDGYTF
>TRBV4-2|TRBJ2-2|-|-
TGTGCCAGCAACCAAGACTCCAAGGGGTACACCTGGGAGCTGTTTTTT
CASNQDSKGYTWELFF
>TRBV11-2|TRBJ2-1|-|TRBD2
TGTGTCAGCAGCCCACCTCGACTAGCCCCTTACGATGGGCAGTTCTTC
CVSSPPRLAPYDGQFF